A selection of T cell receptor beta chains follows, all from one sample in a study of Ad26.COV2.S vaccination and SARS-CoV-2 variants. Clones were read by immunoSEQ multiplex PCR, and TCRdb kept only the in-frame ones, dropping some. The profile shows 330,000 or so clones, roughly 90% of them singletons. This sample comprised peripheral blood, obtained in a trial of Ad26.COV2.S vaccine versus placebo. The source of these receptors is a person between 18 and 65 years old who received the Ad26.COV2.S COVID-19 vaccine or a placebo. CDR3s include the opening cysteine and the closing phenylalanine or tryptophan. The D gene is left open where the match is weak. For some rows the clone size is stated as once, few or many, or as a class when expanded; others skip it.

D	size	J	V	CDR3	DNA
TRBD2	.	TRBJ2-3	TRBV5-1	CASSEDTSGSADTQYF	TGCGCCAGCAGCGAAGATACTAGCGGGAGTGCAGATACGCAGTATTTT
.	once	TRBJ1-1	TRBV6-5	CASNGEGEGAFF	TGTGCCAGCAATGGGGAGGGGGAAGGAGCTTTCTTT
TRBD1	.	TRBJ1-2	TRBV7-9	CASIHGTGLRKGYTF	TGTGCCAGCATCCACGGGACAGGGCTTAGGAAGGGCTACACCTTC
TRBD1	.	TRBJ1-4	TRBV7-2	CASSLGQGHEKLFF	TGTGCCAGCAGCTTGGGACAGGGGCATGAAAAACTGTTTTTT
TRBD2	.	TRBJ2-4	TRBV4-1	CASSQTGLAGPAKNIQYF	TGCGCCAGCAGCCAAACGGGACTAGCGGGACCAGCCAAAAACATTCAGTACTTC
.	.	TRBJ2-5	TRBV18	CASSPPVGQETQYF	TGTGCCAGCTCACCTCCAGTGGGCCAAGAGACCCAGTACTTC
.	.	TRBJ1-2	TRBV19	CASTPPQVAVIDNYGYTF	TGTGCCAGTACCCCGCCCCAGGTCGCAGTCATCGATAACTATGGCTACACCTTC
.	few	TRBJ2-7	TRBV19	CASSIFRDSYEQYF	TGTGCCAGTAGTATATTTAGGGATTCCTACGAGCAGTACTTC
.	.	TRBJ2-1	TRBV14	CASSQDLGFNEQFF	TGTGCCAGCAGCCAAGATCTCGGGTTCAATGAGCAGTTCTTC
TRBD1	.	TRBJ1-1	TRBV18	CASSPFEGANTEAFF	TGTGCCAGCTCACCCTTTGAGGGGGCGAACACTGAAGCTTTCTTT
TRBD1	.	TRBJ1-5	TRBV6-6	CVTEEGRTGKNQPQHF	TGTGTCACCGAGGAGGGCAGGACAGGGAAAAATCAGCCCCAGCATTTT
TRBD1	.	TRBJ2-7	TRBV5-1	CASSLDLAGGSYEQYF	TGCGCCAGCAGCTTGGACCTCGCAGGGGGATCGTACGAGCAGTACTTC
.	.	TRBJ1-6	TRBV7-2	CASSFPGGGKQSPLHF	TGTGCCAGCAGCTTCCCCGGGGGGGGGAAGCAGTCACCCCTCCACTTT
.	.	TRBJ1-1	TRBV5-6	CASNDPRMNTEAFF	TGTGCCAGCAACGACCCTCGCATGAACACTGAAGCTTTCTTT
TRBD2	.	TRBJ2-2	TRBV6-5	CASTQRGENTGELFF	TGTGCCAGCACCCAACGGGGGGAAAACACCGGGGAGCTGTTTTTT
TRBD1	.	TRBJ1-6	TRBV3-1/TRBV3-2	CAGGDRYNSPLHF	TGTGCCGGGGGGGACAGATATAATTCACCCCTCCACTTT
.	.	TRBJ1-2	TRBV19	CASSIRQDRNYGYTF	TGTGCCAGTAGTATCCGACAGGATCGTAACTATGGCTACACCTTC
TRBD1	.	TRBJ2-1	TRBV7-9	CASSSTRPDRNNEQFF	TGTGCCAGCAGCTCTACACGACCGGACAGGAACAATGAGCAGTTCTTC
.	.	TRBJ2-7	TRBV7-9	CASSPPGVSGLYSPYEQYF	TGTGCCAGCAGCCCCCCCGGGGTTAGCGGCCTATACTCACCCTACGAGCAGTACTTC
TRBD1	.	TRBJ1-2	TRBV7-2	CASSFSLAGGDGYTF	TGTGCCAGCAGCTTTTCTTTGGCAGGGGGCGATGGCTACACCTTC
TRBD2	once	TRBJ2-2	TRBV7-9	CASSSRTSGGLNTGELFF	TGTGCCAGCAGCTCAAGGACTAGCGGGGGCCTCAACACCGGGGAGCTGTTTTTT
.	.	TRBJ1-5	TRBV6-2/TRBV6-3	CASSMTRGTPIPNQPQHF	TGTGCCAGCAGCATGACTCGCGGGACACCGATTCCCAATCAGCCCCAGCATTTT
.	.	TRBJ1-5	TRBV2	CASSEALRGNQPQHF	TGTGCCAGCAGTGAAGCTCTCAGGGGAAATCAGCCCCAGCATTTT
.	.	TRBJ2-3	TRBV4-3	CASSQEIAEDTQYF	TGCGCCAGCAGCCAAGAGATTGCGGAAGATACGCAGTATTTT
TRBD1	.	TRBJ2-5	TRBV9	CASSVGQGRTQYF	TGTGCCAGCAGCGTAGGACAGGGAAGGACCCAGTACTTC
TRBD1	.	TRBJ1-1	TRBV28	CASRVTGIEAFF	TGTGCCAGCAGGGTGACAGGGATTGAAGCTTTCTTT
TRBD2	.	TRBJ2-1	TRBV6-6	CASRKTSGSGDEQFF	TGTGCCAGCAGGAAGACTAGCGGGAGTGGAGATGAGCAGTTCTTC
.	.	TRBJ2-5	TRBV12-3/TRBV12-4	CASSTGTQETQYF	TGTGCCAGCAGTACAGGGACCCAAGAGACCCAGTACTTC
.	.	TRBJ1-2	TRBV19	CASRSPLDGYTF	TGTGCCAGTCGTTCTCCCCTGGATGGCTACACCTTC
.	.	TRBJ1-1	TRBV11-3	CASSPRTARVSFPEAFF	TGTGCCAGCAGCCCTCGCACAGCCCGGGTCTCGTTCCCTGAAGCTTTCTTT
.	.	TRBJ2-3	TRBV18	CASSPPRGGTDTQYF	TGTGCCAGCTCACCCCCTAGAGGGGGGACAGATACGCAGTATTTT
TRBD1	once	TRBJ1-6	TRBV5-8	CASSLGQGTNSPLHF	TGTGCCAGCAGCTTGGGACAGGGCACCAATTCACCCCTCCACTTT
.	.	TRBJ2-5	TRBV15	CATSRLAQETQYF	TGTGCCACCAGCAGACTAGCACAAGAGACCCAGTACTTC
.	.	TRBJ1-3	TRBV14	CASSQGRHTIYF	TGTGCCAGCAGCCAAGGCAGGCACACCATATATTTT
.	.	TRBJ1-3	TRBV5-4	CASSNTDSGNTIYF	TGTGCCAGCAGCAACACAGACTCTGGAAACACCATATATTTT
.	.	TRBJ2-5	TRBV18	CASSPQETQYF	TGTGCCAGCTCACCCCAAGAGACCCAGTACTTC
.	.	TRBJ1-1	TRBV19	CASRTDRGTEAFF	TGTGCCAGTAGGACAGACCGAGGGACTGAAGCTTTCTTT
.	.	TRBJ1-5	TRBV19	CASNTKGQPQHF	TGTGCCAGTAACACCAAGGGACAGCCCCAGCATTTT
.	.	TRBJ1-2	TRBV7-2	CASSPPGGGRGYTF	TGTGCCAGCAGCCCACCTGGGGGGGGTAGAGGCTACACCTTC
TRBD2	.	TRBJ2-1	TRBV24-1	CATSPSGPYNEQFF	TGTGCCACCAGCCCTAGCGGACCCTACAATGAGCAGTTCTTC
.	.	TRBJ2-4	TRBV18	CASSPLDTEAKNIQYF	TGTGCCAGCTCACCGTTAGATACCGAAGCCAAAAACATTCAGTACTTC
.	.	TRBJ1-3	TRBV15	CATSRDQLSGNTIYF	TGTGCCACCAGCAGGGATCAACTCTCTGGAAACACCATATATTTT
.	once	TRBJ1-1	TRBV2	CASIEGGTEAFF	TGTGCCAGCATTGAGGGTGGGACTGAAGCTTTCTTT